Following are 9 T cell receptor beta chains from one sample sequenced in a study of beta chain features in type 1 diabetes. Their specific antigens are unknown. The whole isolated RNA underwent reverse transcription, so sequencing captured expressed TCRB transcripts. Generated by immunoSEQ multiplex PCR, the TCRdb table keeps only in-frame clones and is missing some. The sample lists 300,000 to 400,000 clones, around 9.6% seen once, with about 0.64% in the top ten. Notes on the study in general: Within each of all four CD4+ subsets, Type 1 diabetes patients had TCRB CDR3s that were moderately but significantly shorter.

The sequenced sample consisted of central memory CD4+ T cells from blood. The receptors here all came from a man in his thirties or forties with type 1 diabetes.

Concerning this clone: Compared with germline, one end of the junction differs, possibly owing to a read error. The chain is built from TRBV27 and TRBJ2-7; 7 bases are shared with TRBD2. Germline CDR1 reads MNHEY; CDR2 reads SMNVEV (reference sequence). The CDR3 runs to 15 residues. The CDR3 bases are TGTGCCAGCAGTTTCTCGACTAGCTCTTCCTCCGAGCAGTACTTC. It yields the protein CASSFSTSSSSEQYF.

The J gene is TRBJ2-1, the V gene TRBV18; D perhaps matches TRBD2 (5 bases). Looked up from germline, CDR1 is KGHSH and CDR2 is LQKENI. Between the trimmed V and J ends, which lost 0 bases and 7 bases, there was a span of 16 bases. CDR3 size: 16 residues. The CDR3 region is CASSPPSRVAVNEQFF. The CDR3 nucleotides read TGTGCCAGCTCACCACCGTCGCGGGTTGCGGTTAATGAGCAGTTCTTC.

This clone has at least ten counts. The chain is built from TRBV19 and TRBJ2-7; D possibly corresponds to TRBD2 (6 bases). Between the trimmed V and J ends, which lost 8 bases and 5 bases, there was a span of 10 bases. Germline V gene lookup returns CDR1 LNHDA and CDR2 SQIVND (reference sequence). The CDR3 runs 11 residues. The CDR3: CASGGKDEQYF. CDR3 in DNA: TGTGCCAGTGGGGGGAAGGACGAGCAGTACTTC. The complete variable domain, with remaining parts taken from reference TRBV19 and TRBJ2-7, reads DGGITQSPKYLFRKEGQNVTLSCEQNLNHDAMYWYRQDPGQGLRLIYYSQIVNDFQKGDIAEGYSVSREKKESFPLTVTSAQKNPTAFYLCASGGKDEQYFGPGTRLTVT.

The chain has TRBV14 and TRBJ2-6, with a weak D call TRBD1 (5 bases). The V end was cut by 1 base, the J end by 0 bases, with 13 bases between. Germline V gene lookup returns CDR1 SGHDN and CDR2 FVKESK. The CDR3 is 18 residues long. CDR3 DNA sequence: TGTGCCAGCAGCCAAGCCCCAGGGAAAAGCTCTGGGGCCAACGTCCTGACTTTC. This codes for CASSQAPGKSSGANVLTF.

The gene calls are TRBV4-2 and TRBJ2-1; tentatively, D is TRBD2 (5 bases). This CDR3 contains 17 residues. The germline V gene has CDR1 LGHNA and CDR2 YNFKEQ. Deletions cut 0 bases from V and 3 bases from J, with 15 bases between. The CDR3 sequence: CASSQESAESFYNEQFF. The CDR3 DNA is TGTGCCAGCAGCCAAGAATCAGCGGAGTCCTTCTACAATGAGCAGTTCTTC.

This clone showed up just a few times. The CDR3 loop is CASSYPRGYGYTF. The CDR3 region has the DNA TGTGCCAGCAGTTACCCCCGAGGATATGGCTACACCTTC. The rearrangement joins TRBV6-5 to TRBJ1-2; D gene ambiguous. This CDR3 contains 13 residues. Germline V gene sequence: CDR1 MNHEY, CDR2 SVGAGI. V was cut by 2 bases and J by 5 bases, with 9 bases left in between.

This clone was found many times. The chain couples TRBV19 to TRBJ2-1; D is undetermined. V lost 5 bases and J 8 bases, leaving 7 bases between the germline ends. Looked up from germline, CDR1 is LNHDA and CDR2 is SQIVND (reference sequence). CDR3 size: 11 residues. The CDR3 loop reads CASSDYHEQFF. In DNA form, the CDR3 reads TGTGCCAGTAGTGATTACCATGAGCAGTTCTTC.

This clone was observed a handful of times. The chain joins TRBV7-2 to TRBJ2-1; D is possibly TRBD1 (5 bases). In germline, CDR1 is SGHTA, CDR2 FQGNSA. This CDR3 comprises 16 residues. V was pared by 5 bases and J by 0 bases, with 14 bases between. CDR3 sequence (DNA): TGTGCCAGCAGCACCAGACAGTCATCCTCCTACAATGAGCAGTTCTTC. Encoded protein: CASSTRQSSSYNEQFF.

This sequence joins TRBV7-2 and TRBJ2-2; TRBD2 matches 12 bases. The CDR3 extends over 18 amino acids. The J segment lost 8 bases and the V segment lost 6 bases, leaving 16 bases of the junction unmatched. CDR1 is SGHTA, CDR2 FQGNSA, per germline. CDR3 DNA: TGTGCCAGCAGACTCCCCTACCGACTAGCGGGAGAATCGGGGGAGCTGTTTTTT. It codes for CASRLPYRLAGESGELFF.